These T cell receptor beta chains were read from a single sample in a study of Graves' ophthalmopathy and Graves' hyperthyroidism. One entry per CDR3 protein results from TCRdb running MiXCR on the multiplex PCR reads. The sample carries some 160,000 distinct CDR3 sequences, roughly 36% recorded once. The source material was peripheral blood. The source is a man aged 25 to 40 with Graves' ophthalmopathy. Both conserved end residues are part of each CDR3. A D gene is named only where the DNA matches it firmly. The listing skips clone size in some rows; elsewhere it reads once, few, many or a size class.

d_gene: .; j_gene: TRBJ1-2; v_gene: TRBV28; abundance: .; CDR3nt: TGTGCCAGCAGTTCCCCACAAGACTATGGCTACACCTTC; CDR3aa: CASSSPQDYGYTF
d_gene: .; j_gene: TRBJ1-1; v_gene: TRBV6-2/TRBV6-3; abundance: many; CDR3nt: TGTGCCAGCAGACCACCGAACACTGAAGCTTTCTTT; CDR3aa: CASRPPNTEAFF
d_gene: TRBD2; j_gene: TRBJ2-7; v_gene: TRBV12-3/TRBV12-4; abundance: many; CDR3nt: TGTGCCAGCAGTTTTCGTCGGGGGATTGGGCTAGCGGGAGATTACGAGCAGTACTTC; CDR3aa: CASSFRRGIGLAGDYEQYF
d_gene: .; j_gene: TRBJ2-7; v_gene: TRBV20-1; abundance: many; CDR3nt: TGCAGTGCTAGAGACGTAGCCTACGAGCAGTACTTC; CDR3aa: CSARDVAYEQYF
d_gene: .; j_gene: TRBJ1-1; v_gene: TRBV30; abundance: many; CDR3nt: TGTGCCTGGACGAGGGGTATGAACACTGAAGCTTTCTTT; CDR3aa: CAWTRGMNTEAFF
d_gene: .; j_gene: TRBJ1-2; v_gene: TRBV6-2/TRBV6-3; abundance: .; CDR3nt: TGTGCCAGCAGTTACTCGTCACCAGGGACCTATGGCTACACCTTC; CDR3aa: CASSYSSPGTYGYTF
d_gene: TRBD1; j_gene: TRBJ1-1; v_gene: TRBV4-3; abundance: many; CDR3nt: TGCGCCAGCAGCCAGTCCGGGACAGCGGGTGAAGCTTTCTTT; CDR3aa: CASSQSGTAGEAFF
d_gene: .; j_gene: TRBJ2-7; v_gene: TRBV10-3; abundance: many; CDR3nt: TGTGCCATCAGTGAGTCGAGGGACAACCCCTGCGAGCAGTACTTC; CDR3aa: CAISESRDNPCEQYF
d_gene: .; j_gene: TRBJ2-7; v_gene: TRBV28; abundance: .; CDR3nt: TGTGCCAGCAGTCTTACCCGGGGTTCCTACGAGCAGTACTTC; CDR3aa: CASSLTRGSYEQYF
d_gene: TRBD1; j_gene: TRBJ2-5; v_gene: TRBV19; abundance: .; CDR3nt: TGTGCCAGCTCAAAAGGGGGACAGAAAGAGACCCAGTACTTC; CDR3aa: CASSKGGQKETQYF
d_gene: TRBD1; j_gene: TRBJ2-2; v_gene: TRBV12-3/TRBV12-4; abundance: many; CDR3nt: TGTGCCAGCACGCAAAGAGGTTGGAGACAGGGGGCGGCCGGGGAGCTGTTTTTT; CDR3aa: CASTQRGWRQGAAGELFF
d_gene: .; j_gene: TRBJ2-7; v_gene: TRBV29-1; abundance: few; CDR3nt: TGCAGCGTCCTAGCGCCCTCCTACGAGCAGTACTTC; CDR3aa: CSVLAPSYEQYF
d_gene: .; j_gene: TRBJ2-5; v_gene: TRBV6-5; abundance: many; CDR3nt: TGTGCCAGCACCAGCCCCGGGAGACAAGAGACCCAGTACTTC; CDR3aa: CASTSPGRQETQYF
d_gene: .; j_gene: TRBJ1-2; v_gene: TRBV12-3/TRBV12-4; abundance: .; CDR3nt: TGTGCCAGCAGTTTACTAGGGGTGGGCTATGGCTACACCTTC; CDR3aa: CASSLLGVGYGYTF
d_gene: .; j_gene: TRBJ2-5; v_gene: TRBV15; abundance: many; CDR3nt: TGTGCCACCAGCAGAGGCAGGGCAGAGACCCAGTACTTC; CDR3aa: CATSRGRAETQYF
d_gene: TRBD2; j_gene: TRBJ2-5; v_gene: TRBV7-8; abundance: few; CDR3nt: TGTGCCAGCAGCTCCCGGACTAGCGCGCAAGAGACCCAGTACTTC; CDR3aa: CASSSRTSAQETQYF
d_gene: .; j_gene: TRBJ1-1; v_gene: TRBV28; abundance: once; CDR3nt: TGTGCCAGCAGTTCTAGATGGGAAGCTTTCTTT; CDR3aa: CASSSRWEAFF
d_gene: .; j_gene: TRBJ1-2; v_gene: TRBV14; abundance: many; CDR3nt: TGTGCCAGCAGCCAAGATCGGGTGGCTAACTATGGCTACACCTTC; CDR3aa: CASSQDRVANYGYTF
d_gene: .; j_gene: TRBJ2-2; v_gene: TRBV7-2; abundance: many; CDR3nt: TGTGCCAGCAGCTTACGGGGAACCGGGGAGCTGTTTTTT; CDR3aa: CASSLRGTGELFF
d_gene: .; j_gene: TRBJ2-5; v_gene: TRBV6-2/TRBV6-3; abundance: many; CDR3nt: TGTGCCAGCAGCCGGGACCTCGGGGTGGAGACCCAGTACTTC; CDR3aa: CASSRDLGVETQYF
d_gene: .; j_gene: TRBJ1-2; v_gene: TRBV11-3; abundance: .; CDR3nt: TGTGCCAGCAGCTTAGAAGGCAGGGGCGCTGGCTACACCTTC; CDR3aa: CASSLEGRGAGYTF
d_gene: TRBD2; j_gene: TRBJ2-3; v_gene: TRBV12-3/TRBV12-4; abundance: many; CDR3nt: TGTGCCAGCTACGCCGGGACTAGCGGGTATACGCAGTATTTT; CDR3aa: CASYAGTSGYTQYF
d_gene: TRBD2; j_gene: TRBJ2-7; v_gene: TRBV12-3/TRBV12-4; abundance: .; CDR3nt: TGTGCCAGCAGTCCTGGACTAGCCTTAAGGGAGCAGTACTTC; CDR3aa: CASSPGLALREQYF
d_gene: TRBD1; j_gene: TRBJ2-2; v_gene: TRBV6-1; abundance: .; CDR3nt: TGTGCCAGCAGTGGCGGGACAGGGGCCGGGGAGCTGTTTTTT; CDR3aa: CASSGGTGAGELFF
d_gene: TRBD2; j_gene: TRBJ2-3; v_gene: TRBV27; abundance: many; CDR3nt: TGTGCCACCCCCCGAACTAGCGGGAGATGGAGCACAGATACGCAGTATTTT; CDR3aa: CATPRTSGRWSTDTQYF
d_gene: .; j_gene: TRBJ2-5; v_gene: TRBV12-3/TRBV12-4; abundance: many; CDR3nt: TGTGCCAGCAGTTTTAGTGGGCGGGAAGAGACCCAGTACTTC; CDR3aa: CASSFSGREETQYF
d_gene: .; j_gene: TRBJ1-5; v_gene: TRBV6-1; abundance: many; CDR3nt: TGTGCCAGCAGTGAAACGAGAAGGGAGCCCCAGCATTTT; CDR3aa: CASSETRREPQHF
d_gene: .; j_gene: TRBJ1-5; v_gene: TRBV6-2/TRBV6-3; abundance: many; CDR3nt: TGTGCCAGTTCAATGGGGTTTCGACAGCCCCAGCATTTT; CDR3aa: CASSMGFRQPQHF
d_gene: TRBD2; j_gene: TRBJ2-2; v_gene: TRBV12-3/TRBV12-4; abundance: many; CDR3nt: TGTGCCAGCACCGCACTAGCGAGTTCTCTCCTGAGGACCGGGGAGCTGTTTTTT; CDR3aa: CASTALASSLLRTGELFF
d_gene: .; j_gene: TRBJ1-6; v_gene: TRBV7-2; abundance: many; CDR3nt: TGTGCCAGCAGCTTAAAAGGGGGGAATAATTCACCCCTCCACTTT; CDR3aa: CASSLKGGNNSPLHF
d_gene: .; j_gene: TRBJ1-2; v_gene: TRBV6-1; abundance: .; CDR3nt: TGTGCCAGCTGGGGGAGGGGGTATGGCTACACCTTC; CDR3aa: CASWGRGYGYTF
d_gene: .; j_gene: TRBJ1-1; v_gene: TRBV7-2; abundance: .; CDR3nt: TGTGCCAGCAGTTACTCGGTGCAGCTGAACACTGAAGCTTTCTTT; CDR3aa: CASSYSVQLNTEAFF
d_gene: TRBD1; j_gene: TRBJ2-5; v_gene: TRBV6-2/TRBV6-3; abundance: .; CDR3nt: TGTGCCAGCAGTTATGTCCCAGGACAGGTCCAAGAGACCCAGTACTTC; CDR3aa: CASSYVPGQVQETQYF
d_gene: .; j_gene: TRBJ1-5; v_gene: TRBV6-2/TRBV6-3; abundance: .; CDR3nt: TGTGCCAGCAGTTACCAATTACAGCCCCAGCATTTT; CDR3aa: CASSYQLQPQHF
d_gene: TRBD1; j_gene: TRBJ1-6; v_gene: TRBV12-3/TRBV12-4; abundance: many; CDR3nt: TGTGCCAGCAGTGTCTGGTCCGGGACAGAATCACCCCTCCACTTT; CDR3aa: CASSVWSGTESPLHF
d_gene: .; j_gene: TRBJ1-5; v_gene: TRBV20-1; abundance: once; CDR3nt: TGCAGTGCTAGTCGTAGCAATCAGCCCCAGCATTTT; CDR3aa: CSASRSNQPQHF
d_gene: TRBD1; j_gene: TRBJ2-7; v_gene: TRBV6-1; abundance: few; CDR3nt: TGTGCCAGCAGCGACAGGGGACCCCTCGAGCAGTACTTC; CDR3aa: CASSDRGPLEQYF
d_gene: .; j_gene: TRBJ1-1; v_gene: TRBV12-3/TRBV12-4; abundance: .; CDR3nt: TGTGCCAGCAGTTTCAGATTCGCGGGCACTGAAGCTTTCTTT; CDR3aa: CASSFRFAGTEAFF
d_gene: TRBD1; j_gene: TRBJ2-7; v_gene: TRBV12-3/TRBV12-4; abundance: many; CDR3nt: TGTGCCAGCAGTCCGACACAGGGGGCCTACGAGCAGTACTTC; CDR3aa: CASSPTQGAYEQYF
d_gene: .; j_gene: TRBJ1-5; v_gene: TRBV2; abundance: .; CDR3nt: TGTGCCAGCAGTGTTGACAGAAATCAGCCCCAGCATTTT; CDR3aa: CASSVDRNQPQHF
d_gene: .; j_gene: TRBJ2-4; v_gene: TRBV6-2/TRBV6-3; abundance: .; CDR3nt: TGTGCCAGCTCACCACTAGCAGACCAAAACATTCAGTACTTC; CDR3aa: CASSPLADQNIQYF
d_gene: TRBD1; j_gene: TRBJ1-1; v_gene: TRBV28; abundance: many; CDR3nt: TGTGCCAGCAGTTTCTCCGACAGGGAAGAAGCTTTCTTT; CDR3aa: CASSFSDREEAFF
d_gene: .; j_gene: TRBJ1-2; v_gene: TRBV29-1; abundance: many; CDR3nt: TGCAGCGTTGTAGGGGAGGTACACCCCCTAGGTGGCTACACCTTC; CDR3aa: CSVVGEVHPLGGYTF
d_gene: .; j_gene: TRBJ2-1; v_gene: TRBV6-2/TRBV6-3; abundance: many; CDR3nt: TGTGCCAGCAGTTACCGGGACAACAATGAGCAGTTCTTC; CDR3aa: CASSYRDNNEQFF
d_gene: .; j_gene: TRBJ1-3; v_gene: TRBV11-2; abundance: once; CDR3nt: TGTGCCAGCAGCTGGGACGAGAGCTCTGGAAACACCATATATTTT; CDR3aa: CASSWDESSGNTIYF
d_gene: .; j_gene: TRBJ2-7; v_gene: TRBV6-5; abundance: .; CDR3nt: TGTGCCAGCAGTTCCCCTAGCGCCTCCTACGAGCAGTACTTC; CDR3aa: CASSSPSASYEQYF
d_gene: .; j_gene: TRBJ2-5; v_gene: TRBV20-1; abundance: .; CDR3nt: TGCAGTGCTAGAAGACTACAAGAGACCCAGTACTTC; CDR3aa: CSARRLQETQYF
d_gene: TRBD2; j_gene: TRBJ2-7; v_gene: TRBV6-1; abundance: few; CDR3nt: TGTGCCAGCAGTGCTCGGACTAGCGATTTCTACGAGCAGTACTTC; CDR3aa: CASSARTSDFYEQYF
d_gene: TRBD1; j_gene: TRBJ1-1; v_gene: TRBV6-1; abundance: .; CDR3nt: TGTGCCAGCACCGAGCTTGGGACAGCTATGAACACTGAAGCTTTCTTT; CDR3aa: CASTELGTAMNTEAFF
d_gene: .; j_gene: TRBJ1-5; v_gene: TRBV7-2; abundance: .; CDR3nt: TGTGCCAGCAGCCCCACGACGGGGGTTGATCAGCCCCAGCATTTT; CDR3aa: CASSPTTGVDQPQHF
d_gene: TRBD2; j_gene: TRBJ2-5; v_gene: TRBV4-2; abundance: once; CDR3nt: TGTGCCAGCAGCCAAGATCCAGCGGGAGGGTCGTACCAAGAGACCCAGTACTTC; CDR3aa: CASSQDPAGGSYQETQYF
d_gene: TRBD1; j_gene: TRBJ1-6; v_gene: TRBV6-2/TRBV6-3; abundance: .; CDR3nt: TGTGCCAGCGGCTCAACAGGGGAAATTTCACCCCTCCACTTT; CDR3aa: CASGSTGEISPLHF
d_gene: .; j_gene: TRBJ1-1; v_gene: TRBV6-2/TRBV6-3; abundance: .; CDR3nt: TGTGCCAGCCGCCGAGGGACCCTCAACATTGGGGGCACTGAAGCTTTCTTT; CDR3aa: CASRRGTLNIGGTEAFF
d_gene: TRBD1; j_gene: TRBJ2-7; v_gene: TRBV19; abundance: many; CDR3nt: TGTGCCAGTAGTAGGGGGACAGACTCCACGAGCTACGAGCAGTACTTC; CDR3aa: CASSRGTDSTSYEQYF